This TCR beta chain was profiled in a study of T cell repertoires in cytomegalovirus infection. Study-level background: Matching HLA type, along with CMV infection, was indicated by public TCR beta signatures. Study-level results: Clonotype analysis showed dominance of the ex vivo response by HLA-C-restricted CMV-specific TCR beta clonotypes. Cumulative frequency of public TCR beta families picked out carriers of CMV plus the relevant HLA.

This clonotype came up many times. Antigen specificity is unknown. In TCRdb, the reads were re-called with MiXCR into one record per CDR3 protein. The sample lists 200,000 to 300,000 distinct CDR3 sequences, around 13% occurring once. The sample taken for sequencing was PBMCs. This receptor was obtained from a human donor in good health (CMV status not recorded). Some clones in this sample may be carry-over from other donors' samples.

CDR3 coding DNA: TGTGCCAGCAGCTTAGAGGCCGGTCAGCCCCAGCATTTT. Amino acid sequence: CASSLEAGQPQHF. The chain links TRBV7-2 to TRBJ1-5; D call uncertain. The V and J ends lost 1 base and 6 bases respectively, with 7 bases between them. The CDR3 length is 13 residues. Germline lookup yields CDR1 SGHTA and CDR2 FQGNSA. Drawing the rest from reference TRBV7-2 and TRBJ1-5, the complete variable domain is GAGVSQSPSNKVTEKGKDVELRCDPISGHTALYWYRQSLGQGLEFLIYFQGNSAPDKSGLPSDRFSAERTGGSVSTLTIQRTQQEDSAVYLCASSLEAGQPQHFGDGTRLSIL.